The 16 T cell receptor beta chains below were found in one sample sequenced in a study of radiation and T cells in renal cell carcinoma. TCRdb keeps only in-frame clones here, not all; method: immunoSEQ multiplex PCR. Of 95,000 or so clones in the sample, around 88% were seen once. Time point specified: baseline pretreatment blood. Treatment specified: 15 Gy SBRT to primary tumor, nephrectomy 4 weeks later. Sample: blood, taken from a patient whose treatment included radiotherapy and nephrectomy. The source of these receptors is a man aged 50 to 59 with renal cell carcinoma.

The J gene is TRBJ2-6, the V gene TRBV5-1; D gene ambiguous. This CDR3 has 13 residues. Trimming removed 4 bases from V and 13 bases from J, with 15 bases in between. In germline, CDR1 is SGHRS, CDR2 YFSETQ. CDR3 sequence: CASSPGQIGVLTF. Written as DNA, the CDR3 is TGCGCCAGCAGCCCGGGTCAGATAGGGGTCCTGACTTTC.

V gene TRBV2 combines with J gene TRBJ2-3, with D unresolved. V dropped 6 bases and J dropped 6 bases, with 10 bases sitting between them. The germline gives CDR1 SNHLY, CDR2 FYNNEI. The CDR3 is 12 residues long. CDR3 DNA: TGTGCCAGCAGGCTCGCTCTGGATACGCAGTATTTT. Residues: CASRLALDTQYF.

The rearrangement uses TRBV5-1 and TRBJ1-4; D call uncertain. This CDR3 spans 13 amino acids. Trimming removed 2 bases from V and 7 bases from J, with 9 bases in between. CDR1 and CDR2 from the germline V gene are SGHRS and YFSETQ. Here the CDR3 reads CASSFGISEKLFF. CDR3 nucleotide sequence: TGCGCCAGCAGCTTCGGAATAAGTGAAAAACTGTTTTTT.

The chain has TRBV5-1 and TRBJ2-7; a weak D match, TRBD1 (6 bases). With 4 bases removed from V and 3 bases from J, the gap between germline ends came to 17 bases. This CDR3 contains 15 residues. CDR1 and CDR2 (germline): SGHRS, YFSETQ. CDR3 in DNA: TGCGCCAGCAGCGTTACCGGGACACGAAACTACGAGCAGTACTTC. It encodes CASSVTGTRNYEQYF.

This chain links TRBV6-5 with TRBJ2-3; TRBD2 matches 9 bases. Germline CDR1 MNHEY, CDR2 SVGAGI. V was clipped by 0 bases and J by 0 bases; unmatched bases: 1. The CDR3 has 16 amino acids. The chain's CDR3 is CASSYSTSGSTDTQYF. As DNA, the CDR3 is TGTGCCAGCAGTTACTCGACTAGCGGTAGCACAGATACGCAGTATTTT.

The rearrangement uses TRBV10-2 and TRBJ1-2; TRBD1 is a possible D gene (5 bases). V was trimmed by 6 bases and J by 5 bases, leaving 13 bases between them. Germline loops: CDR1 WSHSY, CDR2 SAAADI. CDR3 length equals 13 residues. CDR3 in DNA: TGCGCCAGCAGGAGGGAAAGGGGTTATGGCTACACCTTC. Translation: CASRRERGYGYTF.

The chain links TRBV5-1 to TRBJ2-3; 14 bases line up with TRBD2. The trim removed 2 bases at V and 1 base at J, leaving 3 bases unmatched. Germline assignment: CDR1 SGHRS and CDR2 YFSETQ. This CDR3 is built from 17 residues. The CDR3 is CASSFSTSGGGTDTQYF. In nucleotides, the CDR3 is TGCGCCAGCAGCTTTTCGACTAGCGGGGGGGGCACAGATACGCAGTATTTT.

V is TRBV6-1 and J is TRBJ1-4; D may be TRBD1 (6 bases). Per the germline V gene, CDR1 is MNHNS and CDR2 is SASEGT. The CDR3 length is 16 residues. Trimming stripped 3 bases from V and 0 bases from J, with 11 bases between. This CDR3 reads CASSEVRGPTNEKLFF. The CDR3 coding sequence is TGTGCCAGCAGTGAGGTCAGGGGCCCAACTAATGAAAAACTGTTTTTT.

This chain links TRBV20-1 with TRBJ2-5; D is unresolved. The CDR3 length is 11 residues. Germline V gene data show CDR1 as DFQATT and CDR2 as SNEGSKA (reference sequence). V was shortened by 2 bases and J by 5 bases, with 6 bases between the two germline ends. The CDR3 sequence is CSARTRETQYF. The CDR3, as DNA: TGCAGTGCTAGAACAAGGGAGACCCAGTACTTC.

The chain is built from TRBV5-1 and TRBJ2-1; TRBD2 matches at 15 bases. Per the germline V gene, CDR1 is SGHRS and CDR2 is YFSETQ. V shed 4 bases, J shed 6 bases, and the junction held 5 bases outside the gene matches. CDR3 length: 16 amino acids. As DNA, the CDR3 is TGCGCCAGCAGCACCGGGACTAGCGGGAGGAGCAATGAGCAGTTCTTC. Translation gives CASSTGTSGRSNEQFF.

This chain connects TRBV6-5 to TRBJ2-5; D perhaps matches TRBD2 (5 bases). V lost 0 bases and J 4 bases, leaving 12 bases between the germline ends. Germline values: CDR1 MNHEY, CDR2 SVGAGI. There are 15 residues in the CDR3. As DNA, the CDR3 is TGTGCCAGCAGTTACTCGGCGGGCGGTAGAGAGACCCAGTACTTC. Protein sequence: CASSYSAGGRETQYF.

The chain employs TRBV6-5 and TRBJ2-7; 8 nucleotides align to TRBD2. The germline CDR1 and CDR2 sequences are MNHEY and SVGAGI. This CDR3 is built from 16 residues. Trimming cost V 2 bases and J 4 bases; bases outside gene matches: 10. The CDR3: CASSYDGGGTRYEQYF. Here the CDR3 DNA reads TGTGCCAGCAGTTACGATGGAGGGGGGACTAGATACGAGCAGTACTTC.

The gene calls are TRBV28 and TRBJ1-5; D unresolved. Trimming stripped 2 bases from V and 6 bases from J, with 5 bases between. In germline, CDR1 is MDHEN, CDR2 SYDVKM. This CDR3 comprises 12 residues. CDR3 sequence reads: CASSLMGQPQHF. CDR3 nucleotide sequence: TGTGCCAGCAGTTTAATGGGTCAGCCCCAGCATTTT.

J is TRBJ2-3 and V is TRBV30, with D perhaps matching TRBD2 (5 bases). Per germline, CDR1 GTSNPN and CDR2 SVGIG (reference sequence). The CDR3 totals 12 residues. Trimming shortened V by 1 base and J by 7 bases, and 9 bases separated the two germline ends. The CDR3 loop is CAWSGTPHTQYF. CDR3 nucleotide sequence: TGTGCCTGGAGTGGGACTCCCCATACGCAGTATTTT.

The CDR3 here is CASSPLGQGAVGGRNEQFF. DNA for the CDR3: TGTGCCAGCTCACCACTGGGACAGGGGGCTGTTGGGGGTAGGAATGAGCAGTTCTTC. The V gene is TRBV18, the J gene TRBJ2-1; 12 positions match TRBD1. CDR1 KGHSH and CDR2 LQKENI come from the germline V gene. There are 19 residues in the CDR3. J lost 7 bases, V lost 1 base, and 14 bases had no gene match.

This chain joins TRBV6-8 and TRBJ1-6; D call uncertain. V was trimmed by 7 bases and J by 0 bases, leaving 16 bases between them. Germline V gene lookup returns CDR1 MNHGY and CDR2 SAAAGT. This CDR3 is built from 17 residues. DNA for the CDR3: TGTGCCAGCATTTTAGGTTCCGCTAGCTCCTATAATTCACCCCTCCACTTT. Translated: CASILGSASSYNSPLHF.